This T cell receptor (beta chain) is drawn from a study of breast tumors, draining lymph nodes, adjacent tissues. The lymph nodes were axillary draining lymph nodes from breast cancer patients. A single record per CDR3 protein comes from TCRdb applying MiXCR to the multiplex PCR reads. The sample carries approximately 100,000 distinct CDR3 sequences, 21% recorded once. There are many counts of this clonotype. The germline CDR1 and CDR2 sequences are SGDLS and YYNGEE. Trimming took off 4 bases at V and 4 bases at J, with 12 bases between the two ends. CDR3 length: 14 residues. The J gene is TRBJ2-1, the V gene TRBV9; TRBD2 might be the D (5 bases). The TCR originated in a female donor with breast cancer. Some clones in this sample may be carry-over from other donors' samples. The sample was axillary lymph node tissue. In DNA, the CDR3 is TGTGCCAGCAGCACAAGGACTTCGTACAATGAGCAGTTCTTC. Protein: CASSTRTSYNEQFF.